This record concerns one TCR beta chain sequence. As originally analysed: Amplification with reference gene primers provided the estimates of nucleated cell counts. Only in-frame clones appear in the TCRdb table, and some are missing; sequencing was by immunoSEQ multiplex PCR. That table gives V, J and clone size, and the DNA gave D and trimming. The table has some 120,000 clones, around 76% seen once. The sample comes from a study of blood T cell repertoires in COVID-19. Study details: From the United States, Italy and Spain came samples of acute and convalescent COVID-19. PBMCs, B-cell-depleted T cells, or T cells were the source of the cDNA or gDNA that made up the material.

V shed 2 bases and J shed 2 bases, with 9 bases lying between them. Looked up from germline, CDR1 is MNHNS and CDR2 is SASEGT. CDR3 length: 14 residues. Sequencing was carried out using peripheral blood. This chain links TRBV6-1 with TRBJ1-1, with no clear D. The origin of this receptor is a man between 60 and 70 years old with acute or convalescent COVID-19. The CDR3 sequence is CASSERRRNTEAFF. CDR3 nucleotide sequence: TGTGCCAGCAGTGAAAGGCGGAGAAACACTGAAGCTTTCTTT.